The 10 T cell receptor beta chains reported below all come from one sample, sequenced in a study of cytomegalovirus exposure and HLA in healthy donors. It was with 60 Vbeta and 13 Jbeta primers that the PCR ran. Profiling relied on immunoSEQ multiplex PCR, and the TCRdb table lists in-frame clones only, not all of them. Of 90,000 to 150,000 clones listed, more than 60% are singletons. Sequencing was performed on PBMCs. These receptors all stem from a middle-aged woman in good health and CMV-seronegative.

The chain recombines TRBV7-9 with TRBJ1-2, with 8 bases fitting TRBD1. CDR3 length equals 14 residues. Germline trimming cut 2 bases from V and 5 bases from J; bases unmatched to any gene: 4. From germline, CDR1 is SEHNR and CDR2 FQNEAQ (reference sequence). Here the CDR3 reads CASSLIGQGYGYTF. DNA for the CDR3: TGTGCCAGCAGCTTAATCGGACAGGGTTATGGCTACACCTTC.

The V call is TRBV7-2, the J call TRBJ2-6; 8 nucleotides match TRBD1. The junction had 4 bases not matched to a gene; V was cut back by 6 bases and J by 0 bases. The CDR3 spans 16 residues. Per the germline V gene, CDR1 is SGHTA and CDR2 is FQGNSA. The CDR3 bases are TGTGCCAGCAGACGGACAGGGACCTCTGGGGCCAACGTCCTGACTTTC. It yields the protein CASRRTGTSGANVLTF.

In this sample, this clone turned up a few times. The rearrangement uses TRBV2 and TRBJ2-1, with D maybe TRBD1 (5 bases). The length of the CDR3 is 15 residues. The V gene lost 2 bases and the J gene lost 3 bases, with 11 bases spanning the gap. Per germline, CDR1 SNHLY and CDR2 FYNNEI. The DNA for the CDR3 is TGTGCCAGCAGTGAACAGGGAATGATCTACAATGAGCAGTTCTTC. Residues: CASSEQGMIYNEQFF.

The chain couples TRBV7-2 to TRBJ1-5; 11 bases map to TRBD1. Germline CDR1 reads SGHTA; CDR2 reads FQGNSA. Trimming took 1 base from V and 7 from J; bases not matched to a gene: 12. There are 18 residues in the CDR3. Written as DNA, the CDR3 is TGTGCCAGCAGCTTAGTGGCGGCGGGACAGGGGGTTTACCAGCCCCAGCATTTT. As protein: CASSLVAAGQGVYQPQHF.

This clone was seen a single time. The V call is TRBV21-1, the J call TRBJ1-5; the DNA was not used to check the table's D call, TRBD1. TRBV21-1 is flagged as a pseudogene. There are 14 residues in the CDR3. Written as DNA, the CDR3 is TGTGCCAGCAGTACACCTTATAGCAATCAGCCCCAGCATTTT. Amino acid sequence: CASSTPYSNQPQHF.

The chain is built from TRBV28 and TRBJ2-1; TRBD2 aligns across 10 bases. This CDR3 has 16 amino acids. The trim removed 5 bases at V and 4 bases at J, leaving 8 bases unmatched. Germline assignment: CDR1 MDHEN and CDR2 SYDVKM. This CDR3 is CASSTPGTSAYNEQFF. For the CDR3, the DNA is TGTGCCAGCAGTACCCCCGGGACTAGCGCGTACAATGAGCAGTTCTTC.

In its sample, this clone was seen a few times. The CDR3 here is CASSRRREGASGDWAHNEQFF. CDR3 bases: TGTGCCAGCTCACGGCGCAGGGAAGGGGCTAGCGGGGACTGGGCCCACAATGAGCAGTTCTTC. The chain is built from TRBV18 and TRBJ2-1; 9 bases fit TRBD2. CDR3 length equals 21 residues. Germline assignment: CDR1 KGHSH and CDR2 LQKENI. The J segment lost 5 bases and the V segment lost 4 bases, leaving 24 bases of the junction unmatched. The full variable domain, its missing parts supplied by reference TRBV18 and TRBJ2-1, is NAGVMQNPRHLVRRRGQEARLRCSPMKGHSHVYWYRQLPEEGLKFMVYLQKENIIDESGMPKERFSAEFPKEGPSILRIQQVVRGDSAAYFCASSRRREGASGDWAHNEQFFGPGTRLTVL.

This chain joins TRBV23-1 and TRBJ2-7; tentatively, D is TRBD2 (6 bases). TRBV23-1 counts as an open reading frame of uncertain function. Trimming cost V 6 bases and J 7 bases, with 19 bases left between them. The CDR3 spans 14 residues. The CDR3 spells CASRPEGKNTEQYF. The DNA of the CDR3 is TGCGCCAGCAGGCCGGAGGGGAAGAATACAGAGCAGTACTTC.

This chain uses TRBV7-8 with TRBJ2-5; 7 nucleotides match TRBD2. Germline CDR1 is SGHVS and CDR2 is FQNEAQ. V shed 7 bases, J shed 5 bases, and the junction held 7 bases outside the gene matches. This CDR3 is built from 13 residues. CDR3 bases: TGTGCCAGCAACGGGAGGTCCCGGGAGACCCAGTACTTC. Its translation: CASNGRSRETQYF. Full variable domain (remainder filled in from reference TRBV7-8 and TRBJ2-5): GAGVSQSPRYKVAKRGQDVALRCDPISGHVSLFWYQQALGQGPEFLTYFQNEAQLDKSGLPSDRFFAERPEGSVSTLKIQRTQQEDSAVYLCASNGRSRETQYFGPGTRLLVL.

The chain employs TRBV5-6 and TRBJ2-2; TRBD1 aligns across 7 bases. This CDR3 region has 15 residues. With 4 bases clipped from V and 2 bases from J, the junction kept 5 bases outside the gene matches. Per germline, CDR1 SGHDT and CDR2 YYEEEE. CDR3 DNA: TGTGCCAGCAGCCCGACAGGGCTTAACACCGGGGAGCTGTTTTTT. Its translation: CASSPTGLNTGELFF.